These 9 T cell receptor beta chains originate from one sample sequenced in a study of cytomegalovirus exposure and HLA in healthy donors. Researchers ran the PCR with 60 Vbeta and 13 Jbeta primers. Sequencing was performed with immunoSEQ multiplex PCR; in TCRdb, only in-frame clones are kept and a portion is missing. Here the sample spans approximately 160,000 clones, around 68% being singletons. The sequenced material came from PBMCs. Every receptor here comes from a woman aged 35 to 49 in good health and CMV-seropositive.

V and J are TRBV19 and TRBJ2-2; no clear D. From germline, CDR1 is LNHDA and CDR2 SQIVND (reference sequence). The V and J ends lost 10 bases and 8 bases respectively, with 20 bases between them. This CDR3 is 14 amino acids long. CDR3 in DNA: TGTGCCACTGCCCCGGTTCCTGCCCCGGGGGAGCTGTTTTTT. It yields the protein CATAPVPAPGELFF.

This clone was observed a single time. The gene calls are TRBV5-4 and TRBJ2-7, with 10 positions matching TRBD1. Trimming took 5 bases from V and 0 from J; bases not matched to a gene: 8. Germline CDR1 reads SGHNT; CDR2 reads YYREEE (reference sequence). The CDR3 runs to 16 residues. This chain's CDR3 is CASSRSGTGDSYEQYF. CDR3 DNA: TGTGCCAGCAGTCGCTCCGGGACAGGGGACTCCTACGAGCAGTACTTC.

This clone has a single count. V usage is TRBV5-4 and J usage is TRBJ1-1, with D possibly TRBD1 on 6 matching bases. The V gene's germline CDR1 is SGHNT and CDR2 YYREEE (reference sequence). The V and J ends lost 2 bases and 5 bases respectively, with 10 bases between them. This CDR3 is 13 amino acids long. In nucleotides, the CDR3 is TGTGCCAGCAGCTTTCCAGGGGAGACTGAAGCTTTCTTT. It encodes CASSFPGETEAFF. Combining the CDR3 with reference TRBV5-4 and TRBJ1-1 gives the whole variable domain ETGVTQSPTHLIKTRGQQVTLRCSSQSGHNTVSWYQQALGQGPQFIFQYYREEENGRGNFPPRFSGLQFPNYSSELNVNALELDDSALYLCASSFPGETEAFFGQGTRLTVV.

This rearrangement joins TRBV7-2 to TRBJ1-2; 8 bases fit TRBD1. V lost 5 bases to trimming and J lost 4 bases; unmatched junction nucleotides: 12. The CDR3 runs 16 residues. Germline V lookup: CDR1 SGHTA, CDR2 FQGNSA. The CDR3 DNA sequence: TGTGCCAGCAGCGACCAGGGGGCGACCGGATCCTATGGCTACACCTTC. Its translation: CASSDQGATGSYGYTF.

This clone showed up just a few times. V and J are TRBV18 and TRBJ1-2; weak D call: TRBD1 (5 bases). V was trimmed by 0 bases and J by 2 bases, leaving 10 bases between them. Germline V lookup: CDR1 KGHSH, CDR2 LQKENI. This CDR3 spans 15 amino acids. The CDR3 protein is CASSPPGRTNYGYTF. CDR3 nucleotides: TGTGCCAGCTCACCACCAGGCAGGACAAACTATGGCTACACCTTC.

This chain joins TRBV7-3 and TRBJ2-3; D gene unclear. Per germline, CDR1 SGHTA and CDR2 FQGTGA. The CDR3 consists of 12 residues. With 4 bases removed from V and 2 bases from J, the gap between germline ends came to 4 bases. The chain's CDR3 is CASSSVTDTQYF. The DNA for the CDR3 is TGTGCCAGCAGCTCTGTCACAGATACGCAGTATTTT.

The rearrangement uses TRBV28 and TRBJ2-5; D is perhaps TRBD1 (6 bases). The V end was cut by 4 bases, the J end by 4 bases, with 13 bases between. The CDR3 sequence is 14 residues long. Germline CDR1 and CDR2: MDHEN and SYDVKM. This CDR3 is CASSSPGTLETQYF. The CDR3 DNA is TGTGCCAGCAGTTCCCCCGGGACATTAGAGACCCAGTACTTC.

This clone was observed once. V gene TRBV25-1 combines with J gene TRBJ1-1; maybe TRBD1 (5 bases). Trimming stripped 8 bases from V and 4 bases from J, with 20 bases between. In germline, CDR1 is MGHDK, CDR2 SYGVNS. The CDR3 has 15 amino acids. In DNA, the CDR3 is TGTGCCAGCTCCCCTTCCGGGGGAGCGGGCACTGAAGCTTTCTTT. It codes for CASSPSGGAGTEAFF.

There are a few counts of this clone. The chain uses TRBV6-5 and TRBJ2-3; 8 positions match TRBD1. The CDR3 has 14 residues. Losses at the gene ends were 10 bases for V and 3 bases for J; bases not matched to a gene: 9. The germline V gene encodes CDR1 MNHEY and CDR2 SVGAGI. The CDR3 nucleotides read TGTGCCATCAGATCCGGGACAGGTACAGATACGCAGTATTTT. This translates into CAIRSGTGTDTQYF.